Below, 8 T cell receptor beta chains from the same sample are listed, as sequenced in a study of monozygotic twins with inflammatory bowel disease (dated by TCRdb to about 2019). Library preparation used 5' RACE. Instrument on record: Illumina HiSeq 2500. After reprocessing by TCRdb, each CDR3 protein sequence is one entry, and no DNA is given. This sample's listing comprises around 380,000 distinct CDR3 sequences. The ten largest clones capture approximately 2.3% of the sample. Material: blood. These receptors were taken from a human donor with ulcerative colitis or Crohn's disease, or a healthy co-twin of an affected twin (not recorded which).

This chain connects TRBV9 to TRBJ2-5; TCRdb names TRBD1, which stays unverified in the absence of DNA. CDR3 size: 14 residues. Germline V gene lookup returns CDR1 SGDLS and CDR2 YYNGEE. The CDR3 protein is CASSAGTTEETQYF.

CDR3 region: CSATVAGAMYNEQFF. The genes are TRBV20-1 and TRBJ2-1; TCRdb lists TRBD2, though no DNA is available to test this call. CDR1 and CDR2 from the germline V gene are DFQATT and SNEGSKA (reference sequence). The CDR3 runs 15 residues.

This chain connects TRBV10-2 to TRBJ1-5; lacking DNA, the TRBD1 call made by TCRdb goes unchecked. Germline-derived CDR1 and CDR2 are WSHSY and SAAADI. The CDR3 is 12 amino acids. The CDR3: CASRQGNQPQHF.

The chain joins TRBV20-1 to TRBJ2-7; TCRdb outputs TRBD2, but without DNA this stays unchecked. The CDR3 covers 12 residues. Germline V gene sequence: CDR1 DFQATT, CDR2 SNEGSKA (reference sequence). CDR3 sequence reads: CSARDHKTLAVF.

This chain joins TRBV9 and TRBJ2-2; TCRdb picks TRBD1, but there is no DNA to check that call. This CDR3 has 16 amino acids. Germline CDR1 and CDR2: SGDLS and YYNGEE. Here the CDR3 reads CASSVRQGPDTGELFF.

The CDR3 loop is CASSQGDSHYGYTF. The gene calls are TRBV6-1 and TRBJ1-2; the TCRdb call, TRBD1, lacks DNA for checking. The germline V gene has CDR1 MNHNS and CDR2 SASEGT. The CDR3 consists of 14 residues.

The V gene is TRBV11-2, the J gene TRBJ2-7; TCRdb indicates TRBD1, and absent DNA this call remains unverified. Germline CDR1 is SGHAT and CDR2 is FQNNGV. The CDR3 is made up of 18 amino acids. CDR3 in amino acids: CASSSYPYRAANSYEQYF.

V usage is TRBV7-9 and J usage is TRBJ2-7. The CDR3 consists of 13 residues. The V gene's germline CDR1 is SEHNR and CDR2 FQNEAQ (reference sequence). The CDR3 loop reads CASSPSGNYEQYF.